This TCR beta chain was sequenced in a study of cytomegalovirus exposure and HLA in healthy donors (dated by TCRdb to 2015 to 2018). About the investigation overall: According to a later analysis, one platform produced both the approximately 110 validation repertoires and the 670 or so repertoires of the first cohort. The study combined high-throughput TCR immunosequencing, statistical association of individual TCRs with disease status, and machine learning to predict cytomegalovirus infection status. The study aimed to test whether signatures of past pathogen exposure could be identified by cataloging public T cell receptors. Besides the first cohort of approximately 670 subjects, a separate validation cohort made up of around 120 different subjects was used. What the study reported, not specific to this receptor: A later analysis had no HLA typing for the validation cohort, so co-occurrence there was scored across all 120 repertoires. It was suggested by the authors that the approach could potentially be generalized to other disease states and immunological phenotypes. While some public TCRs were present in many individuals, most TCR sequences turned up only very rarely across donors. A later analysis found that TCRs clustered in the first cohort also tended to co-occur in the 110 or so validation repertoires, with approximately 94% of cluster scores above 0. The classifier was reported to diagnose cytomegalovirus status with high specificity and sensitivity in both the original cohort and the validation cohort. In the study, some 160 TCR beta chains were listed as associated with cytomegalovirus. In vitro tests confirmed that a few of the cytomegalovirus-associated TCR beta chains recognize cytomegalovirus antigens.

Libraries came from the immunoSEQ multiplex PCR assay. Per the authors' processing: A statistical classification framework was built to diagnose cytomegalovirus status from the catalog of TCR beta chain sequences. Imported from immuneACCESS, the table was reduced by TCRdb to in-frame sequences with V and J called. These copies leave out some clones; in studies compared against another copy, an unresolved V gene accounts for under half, and the cause of the remainder is not known. V and J calls and clone size are those listed in that table; D and trimming were worked out from the DNA. The sample contains 100,000 to 150,000 clones, around 94% of them found a single time. The ten largest clonotypes hold under 1.5% of the sample. Worth noting for this clone: The specificity of this receptor is unknown. There are no base qualities to consult, and no much larger clone falls within one base.

From the germline V gene, CDR1 is MNHNS and CDR2 is SASEGT. V and J are truncated by 7 bases and 2 bases respectively, leaving an intervening sequence of 14 bases. From the cysteine up to the phenylalanine, the CDR3 has a length of 14 residues. The retained sequence is limited to the CDR3, 42 bases, with the frame set at the first base. The donors were included in the validation cohort of 90 to 150 subjects, a group kept apart from the approximately 670-subject first cohort. This clonotype originated in a young woman in good health and CMV-seronegative. Sequenced: PBMCs. This chain joins TRBV6-1 to TRBJ2-5; D gene: possibly TRBD1, on 6 matching bases. For the CDR3, the sequence is CASKMGAFQETQYF. The DNA sequence reads TGTGCCAGCAAGATGGGGGCTTTTCAAGAGACCCAGTACTTC.